A single sample gave rise to the 5 T cell receptor beta chains below, sequenced in a study of T cell responses to AZD1222 COVID-19 vaccine. This table comes from immunoSEQ multiplex PCR, and its TCRdb copy is limited to in-frame clones, with some not included. The sample gives 90,000 to 110,000 clones, 88% of which show up once; more than 15% is in the top ten. The starting material was peripheral blood, obtained on day 0 of AZD1222 vaccination. These receptors came from an adult in good health.

The rearrangement links TRBV6-6 to TRBJ2-5; TRBD1 matches at 7 bases. Trimming took 7 bases from V and 3 from J; bases not matched to a gene: 14. The CDR3 runs to 16 residues. Germline V gives CDR1 MNHNY, CDR2 SVGAGI (reference sequence). The CDR3 nucleotides are TGTGCCAGCACCAAGGGGACAGCTCGTATTAAAGAGACCCAGTACTTC. Translating it yields CASTKGTARIKETQYF.

The rearrangement links TRBV19 to TRBJ1-5; 7 positions agree with TRBD1. Per the germline V gene, CDR1 is LNHDA and CDR2 is SQIVND (reference sequence). CDR3 size: 17 residues. The junction had 14 bases not matched to a gene; V was cut back by 2 bases and J by 7 bases. The chain's CDR3 is CASSITTHGTVKQPQHF. The CDR3 bases are TGTGCCAGTAGTATAACAACTCACGGGACAGTCAAACAGCCCCAGCATTTT.

This chain joins TRBV6-1 and TRBJ1-5; D not certain. The CDR3 covers 14 residues. Trimming took off 8 bases at V and 2 bases at J, with 13 bases between the two ends. Per the germline V gene, CDR1 is MNHNS and CDR2 is SASEGT. The CDR3 region is CASVRGQGNQPQHF. The CDR3 DNA is TGTGCCAGCGTCAGAGGGCAGGGCAATCAGCCCCAGCATTTT.

The rearrangement links TRBV7-2 to TRBJ2-2; 15 nucleotides agree with TRBD2. This CDR3 is built from 19 residues. The V segment lost 3 bases and the J segment 2 bases; nucleotides outside the gene matches: 7. Germline V gene sequence: CDR1 SGHTA, CDR2 FQGNSA. The DNA of the CDR3 is TGTGCCAGCAGCTTCGGGACTAGCGGGGGGATTACAAACACCGGGGAGCTGTTTTTT. Protein product: CASSFGTSGGITNTGELFF.

The chain has TRBV14 and TRBJ2-1, with 12 positions matching TRBD2. The CDR3 length is 15 residues. The germline CDR1 and CDR2 sequences are SGHDN and FVKESK. With V trimmed by 4 bases and J by 6 bases, 4 bases remained unmatched. The CDR3 is CASSLLAGGTNEQFF. The CDR3 nucleotides are TGTGCCAGCAGCCTACTAGCGGGGGGTACCAATGAGCAGTTCTTC.